These 22 T cell receptor beta chains were sequenced from one sample in a study of shared clonotypes between healthy human individuals. Generated by immunoSEQ multiplex PCR, the TCRdb table keeps only in-frame clones and is missing some. The data show roughly 1.4 million clones, about 98.5% seen once. Material for sequencing was naive CD4+ T cells sorted from blood. As for subset: CD45RA+ positively selected. Receptor source: a young man in good health.

This CDR3 reads CAISDPGTGYYEQYF. The CDR3 nucleotides read TGTGCCATCAGTGACCCCGGGACAGGATACTACGAGCAGTACTTC. V and J are TRBV10-3 and TRBJ2-7; TRBD1 agrees at 8 bases. In germline, CDR1 is ENHRY, CDR2 SYGVKD. The V gene end was trimmed by 3 bases and the J gene end by 3 bases; junction bases not matched to a gene: 7. This CDR3 is 15 amino acids long.

This chain joins TRBV14 and TRBJ2-7; D perhaps matches TRBD2 (5 bases). The CDR3 consists of 14 residues. V was trimmed by 5 bases and J by 7 bases, leaving 18 bases between them. Germline CDR1 reads SGHDN; CDR2 reads FVKESK. CDR3 nucleotides: TGTGCCAGCAGCACACAGCTTCTAGCCGCAGAGCAGTACTTC. This gives the protein CASSTQLLAAEQYF. Full variable domain (rest looked up from reference TRBV14 and TRBJ2-7): EAGVTQFPSHSVIEKGQTVTLRCDPISGHDNLYWYRRVMGKEIKFLLHFVKESKQDESGMPNNRFLAERTGGTYSTLKVQPAELEDSGVYFCASSTQLLAAEQYFGPGTRLTVT.

V gene TRBV28 combines with J gene TRBJ2-7; D is unclear. Germline CDR1 is MDHEN and CDR2 is SYDVKM. V was shortened by 2 bases and J by 0 bases, with 5 bases between the two germline ends. The CDR3 loop spans 13 amino acids. CDR3 DNA sequence: TGTGCCAGCAGTTTAAGTGACTCCTACGAGCAGTACTTC. As protein: CASSLSDSYEQYF.

This chain connects TRBV28 to TRBJ1-5; D is ambiguous. The germline V gene encodes CDR1 MDHEN and CDR2 SYDVKM. Between the trimmed V and J ends, which lost 6 bases and 3 bases, there was a span of 15 bases. This CDR3 region has 15 residues. CDR3 DNA sequence: TGTGCCAGCAGGCGCCCCGGGCCCAACAATCAGCCCCAGCATTTT. Its protein product is CASRRPGPNNQPQHF.

The rearrangement links TRBV10-1 to TRBJ2-3, with D perhaps matching TRBD2 (5 bases). V lost 2 bases, J lost 6 bases, and 9 bases lay in between. There are 13 residues in the CDR3. Germline V gives CDR1 WNHNN, CDR2 SYGVQD (reference sequence). The CDR3 region is CASSETGKDTQYF. The CDR3 region has the DNA TGCGCCAGCAGTGAGACGGGGAAGGATACGCAGTATTTT.

CDR3 bases: TGTGCCAGCAGTTTAGGAAGACAGAAAAATCAGCCCCAGCATTTT. Translating it yields CASSLGRQKNQPQHF. The rearrangement uses TRBV28 and TRBJ1-5; maybe TRBD1 (5 bases). This CDR3 has 15 residues. Germline-derived CDR1 and CDR2 are MDHEN and SYDVKM. Trimming cost V 2 bases and J 4 bases, with 12 bases left between them.

This chain links TRBV7-4 with TRBJ1-5; 7 nucleotides line up with TRBD1. Germline CDR1 is SGHVT and CDR2 is SQSDAQ. The CDR3 contains 15 residues. Trimming took 2 bases from V and 4 from J; bases not matched to a gene: 5. The CDR3 is CASSLKGQFNQPQHF. DNA of the CDR3: TGTGCCAGCAGCTTAAAGGGACAGTTTAATCAGCCCCAGCATTTT.

V gene TRBV2 combines with J gene TRBJ1-1; unclear D gene. V was shortened by 7 bases and J by 3 bases, with 18 bases between the two germline ends. CDR3 length equals 15 residues. Germline V gene sequence: CDR1 SNHLY, CDR2 FYNNEI. In nucleotides, the CDR3 is TGTGCCAGCAATTCGGGGATATATATGGACACTGAAGCTTTCTTT. Amino acid sequence: CASNSGIYMDTEAFF.

The chain couples TRBV10-3 to TRBJ1-2; no definite D call. The germline CDR1 and CDR2 sequences are ENHRY and SYGVKD. The CDR3 loop spans 11 amino acids. Trimming shortened V by 4 bases and J by 5 bases, and 5 bases separated the two germline ends. The CDR3 here is CAISGAYGYTF. CDR3 in DNA: TGTGCCATCAGTGGGGCTTATGGCTACACCTTC.

The V gene is TRBV5-8, the J gene TRBJ2-5, with D perhaps being TRBD1 or TRBD2 (5 bases each). Trimming left V 2 bases short and J 5 bases short, with 13 bases between. The CDR3 loop spans 14 amino acids. Germline CDR1 SGHTS, CDR2 YDEGEE. The CDR3 here is CASSFTGSGETQYF. The DNA for the CDR3 is TGTGCCAGCAGCTTCACAGGTTCGGGGGAGACCCAGTACTTC.

The V call is TRBV9, the J call TRBJ2-3; D not certain. CDR1 SGDLS and CDR2 YYNGEE come from the germline V gene. V was trimmed by 1 base and J by 6 bases, leaving 15 bases between them. CDR3 length equals 15 residues. CDR3 sequence: CASSVTDNPGDTQYF. The CDR3 DNA follows: TGTGCCAGCAGCGTAACCGACAATCCCGGGGATACGCAGTATTTT.

The chain joins TRBV9 to TRBJ2-1; the D gene is possibly TRBD1 (5 bases). Germline V gene data show CDR1 as SGDLS and CDR2 as YYNGEE. The CDR3 totals 15 residues. With 1 base removed from V and 8 bases from J, the gap between germline ends came to 16 bases. The CDR3 protein is CASSVQGNEGYEQFF. The DNA of the CDR3 is TGTGCCAGCAGCGTACAGGGAAATGAAGGGTATGAGCAGTTCTTC.

The J gene is TRBJ2-7, the V gene TRBV4-1, with TRBD2 matching 11 bases. Germline CDR1 reads MGHRA; CDR2 reads YSYEKL. The CDR3 totals 15 residues. V dropped 3 bases and J dropped 3; count of bases not matched to a gene: 4. The CDR3 sequence is CASSQGLAEIYEQYF. CDR3 bases: TGCGCCAGCAGCCAGGGACTAGCGGAAATCTACGAGCAGTACTTC.

J is TRBJ2-7 and V is TRBV7-9; D is ambiguous. CDR1 and CDR2 (germline): SEHNR, FQNEAQ (reference sequence). This CDR3 comprises 13 residues. Trimming removed 6 bases at V and 4 bases at J, with 13 bases between. The CDR3 nucleotides read TGTGCCAGCAGGCCCTCTGGCGGATACGAGCAGTACTTC. Protein: CASRPSGGYEQYF.

Only one count was recorded for this clone. Additional DNA sequences in this sample encode the identical CDR3. CDR3 DNA sequence: TGTGCCAGCAGTACACAGGGGAGCTCCTACGAGCAGTACTTC. Its translation is CASSTQGSSYEQYF. This rearrangement joins TRBV7-2 to TRBJ2-7; 7 bases match TRBD1. V shed 6 bases, J shed 0 bases, and the junction held 5 bases outside the gene matches. The CDR3 loop spans 14 amino acids. The germline V gene encodes CDR1 SGHTA and CDR2 FQGNSA.

The chain carries TRBV7-8 and TRBJ2-2; D is perhaps TRBD2 (5 bases). CDR3 size: 15 residues. Germline V gene lookup returns CDR1 SGHVS and CDR2 FQNEAQ. V lost 6 bases to trimming and J lost 3 bases, with 14 bases between them. CDR3 nucleotide sequence: TGTGCCAGCAGATCCCCCGTTAGCGACACCGGGGAGCTGTTTTTT. Residues: CASRSPVSDTGELFF.

This sequence joins TRBV15 and TRBJ2-7, with 12 bases matching TRBD2. Germline CDR1 and CDR2: LNHNV and YYDKDF (reference sequence). The CDR3 consists of 15 residues. The V and J ends lost 3 bases and 6 bases, in that order; junction bases with no gene match: 6. The CDR3 protein is CATSRPTSGSSEQYF. The CDR3 DNA reads as TGTGCCACCAGCAGGCCGACTAGCGGGAGCTCCGAGCAGTACTTC.

The chain has TRBV29-1 and TRBJ1-1; no firm D call. The CDR3 length is 12 residues. Germline CDR1 is SQVTM and CDR2 is ANQGSEA. The V gene lost 5 bases and the J gene lost 3 bases, with 10 bases spanning the gap. CDR3 coding DNA: TGCAGCGTTCGGACCCTCGACACTGAAGCTTTCTTT. It encodes CSVRTLDTEAFF.

This rearrangement joins TRBV4-1 to TRBJ2-4; no clear D. From germline, CDR1 is MGHRA and CDR2 YSYEKL. The CDR3 loop spans 18 amino acids. The ends were cut back, 0 bases at V and 0 bases at J, with 15 bases in the middle. CDR3 region: CASSQDHWITLAKNIQYF. The CDR3 DNA sequence: TGCGCCAGCAGCCAAGATCACTGGATTACACTAGCCAAAAACATTCAGTACTTC.

In its sample, this clone was seen once. CDR3 nucleotides: TGTGCCAGCAGCTATTCAAGGCGGGGCCCCCTTAGGGAGCAGTACTTC. Encoded protein: CASSYSRRGPLREQYF. This chain uses TRBV7-8 with TRBJ2-7; weak D call: TRBD2 (6 bases). From germline, CDR1 is SGHVS and CDR2 FQNEAQ. CDR3 length: 16 amino acids. The germline V and J ends were trimmed by 4 bases and 7 bases, with 23 bases remaining between them.

This clone was detected only once. V gene TRBV6-1 combines with J gene TRBJ2-1; TRBD2 matches at 8 bases. The CDR3 loop spans 15 amino acids. Germline loops: CDR1 MNHNS, CDR2 SASEGT. The ends lost 0 bases at V and 12 bases at J; junction bases unmatched: 10. The CDR3 sequence: CASSEARVAGRRQFF. CDR3 DNA sequence: TGTGCCAGCAGTGAAGCGAGAGTAGCGGGAAGGCGGCAGTTCTTC.

Written as DNA, the CDR3 is TGTGCCAGCAGCAAAGGACTAGCGGGAGGGGGATACCAGCAGTACTTC. Translating gives CASSKGLAGGGYQQYF. The chain uses TRBV21-1 and TRBJ2-7; the table's D call, TRBD2, was not checked against the DNA. TRBV21-1 is reported as a pseudogene. The CDR3 has 16 residues.